A selection of T cell receptor beta chains follows, all from one sample in a study of human T cells and chemical hapten exposure. TCRdb re-called the RACE reads through MiXCR, storing one row per CDR3 protein. The sample comprises approximately 370,000 distinct CDR3 sequences, 4.5% to 7% of which are singletons, and approximately 8.2% rests with the top ten. The sample in question was whole blood, obtained in connection with sensitization to the hapten diphenylcyclopropenone (DPC). These receptors all come from a woman between 18 and 30 years old with alopecia areata. Some clones in this sample may be carry-over from other donors' samples. The CDR3 runs from the conserved cysteine through the conserved F or W. D genes are given only for firm matches. A row's size may be missing; if present it is once, few, many or a size class.

length: 15
V: TRBV6-2/TRBV6-3
size: -
J: TRBJ1-2
D: TRBD1
CDR3: CASSRTGTGAIGYTF
DNA: TGTGCCAGCAGTCGTACCGGGACAGGGGCCATTGGCTACACCTTC

length: 13
V: TRBV9
size: many
J: TRBJ2-4
D: -
CDR3: CASSGVTENIQYF
DNA: TGTGCCAGCAGCGGGGTGACAGAGAACATTCAGTACTTC

length: 13
V: TRBV29-1
size: -
J: TRBJ1-2
D: -
CDR3: CSVEKAGSYGYTF
DNA: TGCAGCGTTGAAAAGGCAGGGTCGTATGGCTACACCTTC

length: 12
V: TRBV7-2
size: few
J: TRBJ2-1
D: -
CDR3: CASSGRGWEQFF
DNA: TGTGCCAGCAGTGGTCGGGGGTGGGAGCAGTTCTTC

length: 17
V: TRBV11-2
size: many
J: TRBJ2-4
D: TRBD1
CDR3: CASRQPGGRVAKNIQYF
DNA: TGTGCCAGCAGGCAACCAGGGGGCCGGGTAGCCAAAAACATTCAGTACTTC

length: 12
V: TRBV28
size: few
J: TRBJ1-5
D: -
CDR3: CASSLYDQPQHF
DNA: TGTGCCAGCAGTTTATATGATCAGCCCCAGCATTTT

length: 13
V: TRBV19
size: few
J: TRBJ1-2
D: -
CDR3: CASSILGNYGYTF
DNA: TGTGCCAGTAGTATACTGGGGAACTATGGCTACACCTTC

length: 14
V: TRBV6-1
size: many
J: TRBJ1-4
D: -
CDR3: CASGRGTDNEKLFF
DNA: TGTGCCAGCGGGCGGGGAACGGACAATGAAAAACTGTTTTTT

length: 15
V: TRBV20-1
size: -
J: TRBJ2-7
D: TRBD1
CDR3: CSARETGTGGDEQYF
DNA: TGCAGTGCTAGAGAGACCGGGACAGGGGGCGACGAGCAGTACTTC

length: 11
V: TRBV20-1
size: -
J: TRBJ1-4
D: -
CDR3: CSASDPRKLFF
DNA: TGCAGTGCTAGTGACCCGCGGAAACTGTTTTTT

length: 13
V: TRBV6-5
size: -
J: TRBJ2-5
D: -
CDR3: CASSYSAGETQYF
DNA: TGTGCCAGCAGTTATAGCGCCGGAGAGACCCAGTACTTC

length: 14
V: TRBV20-1
size: -
J: TRBJ1-1
D: TRBD1
CDR3: CSARDKGANTEAFF
DNA: TGCAGTGCTAGAGATAAGGGGGCGAACACTGAAGCTTTCTTT

length: 15
V: TRBV4-1
size: few
J: TRBJ2-3
D: TRBD2
CDR3: CASSRTSGERSTQYF
DNA: TGCGCCAGCAGCCGGACTAGCGGGGAACGGAGTACGCAGTATTTT

length: 16
V: TRBV5-4
size: few
J: TRBJ1-3
D: -
CDR3: CASSRGSSSPGNTIYF
DNA: TGTGCCAGCAGCCGTGGATCCTCTAGCCCAGGAAACACCATATATTTT

length: 13
V: TRBV28
size: -
J: TRBJ1-4
D: -
CDR3: CASSSHRNEKLFF
DNA: TGTGCCAGCAGTTCGCACAGGAATGAAAAACTGTTTTTT

length: 13
V: TRBV27
size: many
J: TRBJ2-2
D: -
CDR3: CASIPGDTGELFF
DNA: TGTGCCAGCATCCCCGGCGACACCGGGGAGCTGTTTTTT

length: 14
V: TRBV4-3
size: -
J: TRBJ1-1
D: -
CDR3: CASSQVVSLTEAFF
DNA: TGCGCCAGCAGCCAAGTTGTGTCCCTCACTGAAGCTTTCTTT

length: 15
V: TRBV5-1
size: few
J: TRBJ1-6
D: -
CDR3: CASSPRGGPESPLHF
DNA: TGCGCCAGCAGCCCAAGGGGTGGGCCCGAATCACCCCTCCACTTT

length: 18
V: TRBV4-3
size: many
J: TRBJ2-3
D: TRBD2
CDR3: CASSQYYIASGATDTQYF
DNA: TGCGCCAGCAGCCAATACTATATTGCTAGCGGGGCCACAGATACGCAGTATTTT

length: 14
V: TRBV18
size: -
J: TRBJ2-5
D: -
CDR3: CASSPPVVEETQYF
DNA: TGTGCCAGCTCACCACCGGTGGTTGAGGAGACCCAGTACTTC

length: 13
V: TRBV7-9
size: few
J: TRBJ1-2
D: -
CDR3: CASSRLLLYGYTF
DNA: TGTGCCAGCAGCCGACTCCTCCTCTATGGCTACACCTTC

length: 12
V: TRBV6-1
size: few
J: TRBJ2-3
D: -
CDR3: CASSDRPDTQYF
DNA: TGTGCCAGCAGCGATCGGCCAGATACGCAGTATTTT

length: 17
V: TRBV15
size: -
J: TRBJ2-3
D: TRBD1
CDR3: CATSSRLQGGSTDTQYF
DNA: TGTGCCACCAGCAGCCGCCTACAGGGGGGCAGCACAGATACGCAGTATTTT

length: 16
V: TRBV18
size: -
J: TRBJ2-2
D: -
CDR3: CASSPRRQGRTGELFF
DNA: TGTGCCAGCTCACCACGTCGGCAGGGGAGGACCGGGGAGCTGTTTTTT

length: 16
V: TRBV12-3/TRBV12-4
size: many
J: TRBJ1-6
D: TRBD1
CDR3: CASTLSTGGLNSPLHF
DNA: TGTGCCAGCACCTTATCTACAGGGGGCCTTAATTCACCCCTCCACTTT

length: 14
V: TRBV6-5
size: many
J: TRBJ2-7
D: -
CDR3: CASTTSGPRYEQYF
DNA: TGTGCCAGCACCACCTCGGGACCCCGCTACGAGCAGTACTTC

length: 15
V: TRBV6-6
size: -
J: TRBJ1-1
D: -
CDR3: CASSYSMPGNTEAFF
DNA: TGTGCCAGCAGTTACTCGATGCCAGGGAACACTGAAGCTTTCTTT

length: 12
V: TRBV12-3/TRBV12-4
size: many
J: TRBJ1-2
D: -
CDR3: CASRKGGSGYTF
DNA: TGTGCCAGCAGGAAAGGGGGGTCGGGCTACACCTTC

length: 13
V: TRBV6-5
size: -
J: TRBJ2-2
D: -
CDR3: CASSLGGSGELFF
DNA: TGTGCCAGCAGTCTAGGAGGGTCCGGGGAGCTGTTTTTT

length: 12
V: TRBV28
size: many
J: TRBJ1-2
D: -
CDR3: CATERVFYGYTF
DNA: TGTGCCACCGAAAGGGTCTTCTATGGCTACACCTTC

length: 15
V: TRBV20-1
size: few
J: TRBJ2-5
D: TRBD1
CDR3: CSARARQGVGETQYF
DNA: TGCAGTGCTAGGGCTCGACAGGGAGTGGGAGAGACCCAGTACTTC

length: 14
V: TRBV7-9
size: few
J: TRBJ2-5
D: -
CDR3: CASSLVGNQETQYF
DNA: TGTGCCAGCAGCTTAGTGGGGAACCAAGAGACCCAGTACTTC

length: 16
V: TRBV5-5
size: -
J: TRBJ2-5
D: -
CDR3: CASSSPGRQPRETQYF
DNA: TGTGCCAGCAGCTCGCCGGGACGGCAGCCCAGAGAGACCCAGTACTTC

length: 14
V: TRBV12-3/TRBV12-4
size: -
J: TRBJ2-1
D: TRBD2
CDR3: CASSTSGGLHEQFF
DNA: TGTGCCAGCAGTACGAGCGGGGGGTTACATGAGCAGTTCTTC

length: 13
V: TRBV29-1
size: -
J: TRBJ1-2
D: -
CDR3: CSARTPGLPGYTF
DNA: TGCAGCGCCCGAACCCCAGGGCTCCCTGGCTACACCTTC

length: 13
V: TRBV4-3
size: -
J: TRBJ2-5
D: -
CDR3: CASSQVPGETQYF
DNA: TGCGCCAGCAGCCAAGTTCCTGGAGAGACCCAGTACTTC

length: 17
V: TRBV29-1
size: many
J: TRBJ2-3
D: -
CDR3: CSVEALADAGSTDTQYF
DNA: TGCAGCGTTGAAGCCCTCGCGGATGCGGGGAGCACAGATACGCAGTATTTT

length: 14
V: TRBV28
size: many
J: TRBJ2-3
D: TRBD1
CDR3: CASEGQPLTDTQYF
DNA: TGTGCCAGCGAGGGACAGCCCCTCACAGATACGCAGTATTTT

length: 15
V: TRBV28
size: -
J: TRBJ2-7
D: TRBD1
CDR3: CASSSTGTDAYEQYF
DNA: TGTGCCAGCAGCTCTACCGGGACAGACGCCTACGAGCAGTACTTC

length: 15
V: TRBV7-6
size: many
J: TRBJ1-4
D: -
CDR3: CASSPFLTTNEKLFF
DNA: TGTGCCAGCAGCCCTTTCTTGACAACTAATGAAAAACTGTTTTTT

length: 14
V: TRBV7-2
size: many
J: TRBJ2-5
D: TRBD1
CDR3: CASRRYRGEETQYF
DNA: TGTGCCAGCAGGCGATACAGGGGCGAAGAGACCCAGTACTTC

length: 14
V: TRBV28
size: few
J: TRBJ2-3
D: -
CDR3: CASNRGTGTDTQYF
DNA: TGTGCCAGCAATCGGGGGACAGGCACAGATACGCAGTATTTT

length: 14
V: TRBV12-3/TRBV12-4
size: many
J: TRBJ2-1
D: -
CDR3: CASSGGGSYNEQFF
DNA: TGTGCCAGCAGTGGAGGGGGCTCCTACAATGAGCAGTTCTTC

length: 16
V: TRBV12-3/TRBV12-4
size: many
J: TRBJ2-5
D: TRBD2
CDR3: CASSFPSGGMQETQYF
DNA: TGTGCCAGCAGTTTTCCTAGCGGGGGGATGCAAGAGACCCAGTACTTC

length: 17
V: TRBV18
size: -
J: TRBJ1-5
D: -
CDR3: CASSPVSSDSVNQPQHF
DNA: TGTGCCAGCTCACCAGTCAGTTCGGACAGTGTCAATCAGCCCCAGCATTTT

length: 17
V: TRBV12-3/TRBV12-4
size: -
J: TRBJ1-6
D: -
CDR3: CASRKERALIDNSPLHF
DNA: TGTGCCAGCAGGAAGGAACGGGCACTCATAGATAATTCACCCCTCCACTTT

length: 12
V: TRBV7-2
size: -
J: TRBJ2-7
D: -
CDR3: CASSLGTLVEYF
DNA: TGTGCCAGCAGCTTAGGGACCCTAGTGGAGTACTTC

length: 14
V: TRBV10-3
size: many
J: TRBJ2-3
D: TRBD1
CDR3: CAIKGQASTDTQYF
DNA: TGTGCCATTAAAGGACAGGCGAGCACAGATACGCAGTATTTT

length: 14
V: TRBV19
size: many
J: TRBJ1-2
D: -
CDR3: CASSLSGTSHGYTF
DNA: TGTGCCAGTAGTTTGTCTGGGACATCCCATGGCTACACCTTC